This TCR beta chain is drawn from a study of blood T cells in healthy people across ages. General study points: CMV status of donors was unknown, possibly confounding expanded clonotype changes. Diversity of TCR beta correlated strongly with naive T cell percentage.

V shed 11 bases and J 4 bases; nucleotides not matched to a gene: 14. CDR1 and CDR2 (germline): ENHRY, SYGVKD. CDR3 size: 17 residues. Together with a sample-barcoded 5' primer, a J-beta primer mix was included in a second PCR lasting about 7 to 11 cycles. MiXCR was run by TCRdb on the 5' RACE reads, yielding one entry per CDR3 protein. The sample holds more than 700,000 distinct CDR3 sequences, about 45% seen once. This clonotype was counted many times. The antigen is undetermined. Sequenced input: blood. J is TRBJ2-7 and V is TRBV10-3; 16 positions match TRBD2. The receptor's source is a man at least 80 years old in good health. The CDR3 region is CASRVGLAGGSEYEQYF. Here the CDR3 DNA reads TGTGCCTCCCGCGTGGGACTAGCGGGAGGGTCGGAATACGAGCAGTACTTC.